This T cell receptor beta chain stems from a study of T-cell memory formation after mild COVID-19. This clonotype was observed a few times. Each CDR3 protein gets one entry after TCRdb re-called the 5' RACE reads with MiXCR. The sample shows under 650,000 distinct CDR3 sequences, about a sixth of them seen only once. The CDR3 length is 14 residues. Trimming shortened V by 5 bases and J by 1 base, and 15 bases separated the two germline ends. CDR1 DFQATT and CDR2 SNEGSKA come from the germline V gene (reference sequence). The chain employs TRBV20-1 and TRBJ2-7, with D possibly matching TRBD2 (5 bases). This TCR derives from an adult woman who had mild COVID-19 (a few samples of this study predate the infection). Cell type and time point are not known. Specimen: PBMCs or a T cell subset sorted from them (not recorded which). The CDR3 DNA sequence: TGCAGTGCTCTGAACTCCGGGGAATCCTACGAGCAGTACTTC. Protein sequence: CSALNSGESYEQYF.